One and the same sample provided the 32 T cell receptor beta chains below, sequenced in a study of T cells after yellow fever vaccination. TCRdb reanalysed the 5' RACE reads using MiXCR and keeps one entry per CDR3 protein. Found here are about 170,000 distinct CDR3 sequences, roughly 11% of them singletons; the top ten hold just over 35%. The sequences come from CD8+ T cells sorted from PBMCs, collected 15 days after the yellow fever booster vaccination. These receptors were taken from a young man who received the YFV17D yellow fever vaccine.

This clonotype was counted ten times or more. V is TRBV9 and J is TRBJ2-3, with unresolved D. CDR1 and CDR2 from the germline V gene are SGDLS and YYNGEE. V was pared by 3 bases and J by 2 bases, with 1 base between. The CDR3 covers 11 residues. In DNA form, the CDR3 reads TGTGCCAGCAGCGCCACAGATACGCAGTATTTT. This codes for CASSATDTQYF.

The V call is TRBV4-1, the J call TRBJ2-7, with TRBD1 identical over 8 bases. The CDR3 has 15 amino acids. Germline CDR1 MGHRA, CDR2 YSYEKL. Germline trimming cut 0 bases from V and 0 bases from J; bases unmatched to any gene: 1. CDR3 in amino acids: CASSQDTGGSYEQYF. The CDR3 nucleotides read TGCGCCAGCAGCCAAGATACAGGGGGCTCCTACGAGCAGTACTTC.

This clonotype was found a few times. V is TRBV7-9 and J is TRBJ2-5; D possibly corresponds to TRBD1 (5 bases). Germline V gene data show CDR1 as SEHNR and CDR2 as FQNEAQ (reference sequence). This CDR3 has 13 amino acids. With 4 bases removed from V and 3 bases from J, the gap between germline ends came to 9 bases. The CDR3, as DNA: TGTGCCAGCAGCTCCCGACAGAAAGAGACCCAGTACTTC. Protein sequence: CASSSRQKETQYF. The whole variable domain, filled in from reference TRBV7-9 and TRBJ2-5, reads DTGVSQNPRHKITKRGQNVTFRCDPISEHNRLYWYRQTLGQGPEFLTYFQNEAQLEKSRLLSDRFSAERPKGSFSTLEIQRTEQGDSAMYLCASSSRQKETQYFGPGTRLLVL.

This chain links TRBV7-9 with TRBJ1-5, with 7 bases matching TRBD1. V shed 5 bases, J shed 3 bases, and the junction held 7 bases outside the gene matches. The CDR3 extends over 15 amino acids. Germline CDR1 is SEHNR and CDR2 is FQNEAQ (reference sequence). Written as DNA, the CDR3 is TGTGCCAGCAGCCCATGGGACAGCACCAATCAGCCCCAGCATTTT. This gives the protein CASSPWDSTNQPQHF.

The chain uses TRBV20-1 and TRBJ1-1; D is undetermined. CDR1 is DFQATT, CDR2 SNEGSKA, per germline (reference sequence). Trimming removed 0 bases at V and 6 bases at J, with 8 bases between. The CDR3 is 12 amino acids. The CDR3 region is CSARDGRPEAFF. The CDR3 DNA sequence: TGCAGTGCTAGAGATGGGCGGCCTGAAGCTTTCTTT.

This clonotype was picked up a small number of times. V gene TRBV6-5 combines with J gene TRBJ2-7; tentatively, D is TRBD1 or TRBD2 (6 bases each). Per the germline V gene, CDR1 is MNHEY and CDR2 is SVGAGI. Trimming cost V 2 bases and J 5 bases, with 10 bases left between them. This CDR3 contains 13 residues. The DNA of the CDR3 is TGTGCCAGCAGTTACGGGGGGCGGAACGAGCAGTACTTC. It translates to CASSYGGRNEQYF.

This chain joins TRBV12-3 or TRBV12-4 and TRBJ1-2; no reliable D call. V dropped 3 bases and J dropped 0 bases, with 2 bases sitting between them. This CDR3 contains 12 residues. The CDR3 region is CASSFSNYGYTF. CDR3 DNA sequence: TGTGCCAGCAGTTTTTCTAACTATGGCTACACCTTC.

The table lists this clonotype with a few counts. The V call is TRBV7-9, the J call TRBJ2-7; 7 positions match TRBD1. This CDR3 contains 14 residues. After removal of 5 bases from V and 4 bases from J, the junction contained 8 bases not matched to a gene. The germline gives CDR1 SEHNR, CDR2 FQNEAQ (reference sequence). The DNA for the CDR3 is TGTGCCAGCAGCCACTCGACAGGGTTATACGAGCAGTACGTC. Encoded protein: CASSHSTGLYEQYV.

The rearrangement uses TRBV7-6 and TRBJ2-3; 7 bases are a match to TRBD2. Germline assignment: CDR1 SGHVS and CDR2 FNYEAQ. The length of the CDR3 is 16 residues. After removal of 4 bases from V and 1 base from J, the junction contained 8 bases not matched to a gene. CDR3: CASSSPLRGGTDTQYF. The CDR3 region has the DNA TGTGCCAGCAGCTCCCCTCTCCGGGGGGGCACAGATACGCAGTATTTT.

The V gene is TRBV7-7, the J gene TRBJ1-4; D gene ambiguous. This CDR3 spans 15 amino acids. Germline-derived CDR1 and CDR2 are SSHAT and FNYEAQ (reference sequence). Trimming left V 5 bases short and J 2 bases short, with 12 bases between. The chain's CDR3 is CASSPTGSTNEKLFF. CDR3 coding DNA: TGTGCCAGCAGCCCCACCGGATCTACTAATGAAAAACTGTTTTTT.

This clonotype was recorded a few times. The chain combines TRBV15 with TRBJ2-2; no clear D. Germline lookup yields CDR1 LNHNV and CDR2 YYDKDF (reference sequence). V dropped 0 bases and J dropped 5 bases, with 10 bases sitting between them. The CDR3 runs 15 residues. CDR3 coding DNA: TGTGCCACCAGCAGAGAAAACGTGGTTACCGGGGAGCTGTTTTTT. This gives the protein CATSRENVVTGELFF.

The V call is TRBV7-9, the J call TRBJ1-4; D uncertain. The ends were cut back, 5 bases at V and 8 bases at J, with 12 bases in the middle. CDR3 length: 13 residues. CDR1 is SEHNR and CDR2 is FQNEAQ in the germline V gene (reference sequence). The CDR3 nucleotides are TGTGCCAGCAGCCCCGAGGAAAGGGAAAAACTGTTTTTT. This encodes CASSPEEREKLFF.

This rearrangement joins TRBV2 to TRBJ2-7, with TRBD2 matching over 9 bases. The CDR3 is 15 amino acids. The germline V gene encodes CDR1 SNHLY and CDR2 FYNNEI. Trimming cost V 1 base and J 2 bases; bases outside gene matches: 3. CDR3 in amino acids: CASSEGSSGTYEQYF. The CDR3 region has the DNA TGTGCCAGCAGTGAAGGATCTAGCGGGACCTACGAGCAGTACTTC.

This clonotype was seen more than once but under ten times. This likely comes from a read error, as the CDR3 has no conserved phenylalanine or tryptophan at its end. The chain uses TRBV20-1 and TRBJ2-7; 10 nucleotides line up with TRBD1. V shed 3 bases and J 6 bases; nucleotides not matched to a gene: 5. The CDR3 extends over 13 amino acids. Per the germline V gene, CDR1 is DFQATT and CDR2 is SNEGSKA (reference sequence). This CDR3 reads CSARPRDRGEQYL. The CDR3 bases are TGCAGTGCTAGGCCCCGGGACAGGGGCGAGCAGTACTTG.

This clonotype was detected a few times. This chain joins TRBV4-1 and TRBJ1-3; D gene uncertain. The CDR3 is 16 amino acids. V shed 0 bases and J shed 0 bases, with 9 bases lying between them. Germline CDR1 reads MGHRA; CDR2 reads YSYEKL. The chain's CDR3 is CASSQDNVRSGNTIYF. The CDR3 DNA is TGCGCCAGCAGCCAAGATAACGTCCGCTCTGGAAACACCATATATTTT.

This clonotype has just a few counts. The J gene is TRBJ2-1, the V gene TRBV10-3, with D tentatively TRBD1 or TRBD2 (5 bases each). Germline CDR1 ENHRY, CDR2 SYGVKD. The length of the CDR3 is 15 residues. V was cut by 10 bases and J by 0 bases, with 16 bases left in between. The CDR3 region has the DNA TGTGCCAGCGCCTTGCCCGGGGCCTCCTACAATGAGCAGTTCTTC. As protein: CASALPGASYNEQFF.

This rearrangement joins TRBV23-1 to TRBJ2-4, with unresolved D. Being an ORF, TRBV23-1 has a function that is uncertain. CDR3 length equals 17 residues. The V gene lost 8 bases and the J gene lost 1 base, with 21 bases spanning the gap. CDR3 DNA sequence: TGCGCCAGCCCATTTAAACTCACCAAGTTCGCCAAAAACATTCAGTACTTC. It translates to CASPFKLTKFAKNIQYF.

In this sample, this clonotype turned up many times. In DNA, the CDR3 is TGTGCCAGCAGCTTGGTTGGGGGCTACGAGCAGTACGTC. Protein sequence: CASSLVGGYEQYV. The gene calls are TRBV5-6 and TRBJ2-7; D could derive from TRBD1 or TRBD2 (5 bases each). Germline CDR1 reads SGHDT; CDR2 reads YYEEEE. The CDR3 runs to 13 residues. Trimming stripped 0 bases from V and 3 bases from J, with 7 bases between.

CDR3 DNA sequence: TGTGCCAGCAGAATCTCCTACAATGAGCAGTTCTTC. Translating gives CASRISYNEQFF. The genes are TRBV6-2 or TRBV6-3 and TRBJ2-1; D gene uncertain. This CDR3 region has 12 residues. Germline loops: CDR1 MNHEY, CDR2 SVGEGT. V was clipped by 6 bases and J by 0 bases, with 3 bases between them.

This clonotype was recorded a few times. This chain links TRBV12-3 or TRBV12-4 with TRBJ1-5, with a tentative D call TRBD1 (5 bases). This CDR3 comprises 15 residues. V dropped 7 bases and J dropped 2 bases, with 15 bases sitting between them. CDR3 sequence reads: CASNPGGTGNQPQHF. CDR3 in DNA: TGTGCCAGCAACCCCGGGGGGACGGGCAATCAGCCCCAGCATTTT.

This sequence joins TRBV9 and TRBJ2-1; D is ambiguous. The germline V gene has CDR1 SGDLS and CDR2 YYNGEE. The CDR3 has 14 amino acids. Trimming stripped 0 bases from V and 8 bases from J, with 12 bases between. The CDR3 loop is CASSVDGSADEQFF. As DNA, the CDR3 is TGTGCCAGCAGCGTAGATGGGTCAGCAGATGAGCAGTTCTTC.

This chain links TRBV9 with TRBJ2-5; D possibly corresponds to TRBD2 (7 bases). Trimming left V 1 base short and J 4 bases short, with 14 bases between. Germline CDR1 is SGDLS and CDR2 is YYNGEE. The CDR3 contains 15 residues. Here the CDR3 DNA reads TGTGCCAGCAGCGTATCCGGGGGGCCTGGAGAGACCCAGTACTTC. Translated: CASSVSGGPGETQYF. Full variable domain (remainder filled in from reference TRBV9 and TRBJ2-5): DSGVTQTPKHLITATGQRVTLRCSPRSGDLSVYWYQQSLDQGLQFLIQYYNGEERAKGNILERFSAQQFPDLHSELNLSSLELGDSALYFCASSVSGGPGETQYFGPGTRLLVL.

This clonotype was found a few times. The rearrangement links TRBV5-1 to TRBJ2-3; 8 bases agree with TRBD1. V dropped 0 bases and J dropped 5; count of bases not matched to a gene: 8. Germline CDR1 SGHRS, CDR2 YFSETQ. The CDR3 totals 16 residues. The CDR3 DNA sequence: TGCGCCAGCAGCTTGGTTAGGACAGGGACGAAAGATACGCAGTATTTT. This sequence encodes CASSLVRTGTKDTQYF. Together with reference TRBV5-1 and TRBJ2-3, the CDR3 gives the full variable domain: KAGVTQTPRYLIKTRGQQVTLSCSPISGHRSVSWYQQTPGQGLQFLFEYFSETQRNKGNFPGRFSGRQFSNSRSEMNVSTLELGDSALYLCASSLVRTGTKDTQYFGPGTRLTVL.

CDR3 coding DNA: TGTGCCAGCAGTGGCGGGGGGGCGGATACGCAGTATTTT. Translated, it gives CASSGGGADTQYF. The chain recombines TRBV6-5 with TRBJ2-3; 9 bases align to TRBD2. Germline V gene data show CDR1 as MNHEY and CDR2 as SVGAGI. J lost 6 bases, V lost 5 bases, and 3 bases had no gene match. There are 13 residues in the CDR3.

The chain couples TRBV10-3 to TRBJ1-4; 7 bases match TRBD1. Per germline, CDR1 ENHRY and CDR2 SYGVKD. J lost 4 bases, V lost 11 bases, and 7 bases had no gene match. The CDR3 runs 13 residues. Written as DNA, the CDR3 is TGTGCCGTCGGGGACAGAAGTAATGAAAAACTGTTTTTT. The encoded protein is CAVGDRSNEKLFF.

The chain couples TRBV10-3 to TRBJ1-5; no definite D call. V was cut by 5 bases and J by 0 bases, with 11 bases left in between. The CDR3 length is 15 residues. CDR1 is ENHRY, CDR2 SYGVKD, per germline. The CDR3: CAISRGEHSNQPQHF. The CDR3 coding sequence is TGTGCCATCAGTCGTGGGGAACATAGCAATCAGCCCCAGCATTTT.

In this sample, this clonotype turned up a few times. The chain links TRBV4-2 to TRBJ2-1; 8 bases agree with TRBD2. CDR3 size: 15 residues. Per the germline V gene, CDR1 is LGHNA and CDR2 is YNFKEQ. The junction had 3 bases not matched to a gene; V was cut back by 0 bases and J by 5 bases. In DNA form, the CDR3 reads TGTGCCAGCAGCCAAGATTGGCGGGGGGACAATGAGCAGTTCTTC. This translates into CASSQDWRGDNEQFF.

This clonotype was observed many times. This chain joins TRBV5-1 and TRBJ2-5, with 8 bases identical to TRBD1. Germline V CDR1 and CDR2: SGHRS, YFSETQ. The CDR3 consists of 15 residues. Trimming removed 3 bases from V and 1 base from J; junction bases left unmatched: 5. For the CDR3, the DNA is TGCGCCAGCAGCTACGGGACAGGTCCCCAAGAGACCCAGTACTTC. Its protein is CASSYGTGPQETQYF. The complete variable domain, with remaining parts taken from reference TRBV5-1 and TRBJ2-5, reads KAGVTQTPRYLIKTRGQQVTLSCSPISGHRSVSWYQQTPGQGLQFLFEYFSETQRNKGNFPGRFSGRQFSNSRSEMNVSTLELGDSALYLCASSYGTGPQETQYFGPGTRLLVL.

This clonotype was recorded many times. V is TRBV5-5 and J is TRBJ1-1, with unresolved D. CDR3 length equals 11 residues. CDR1 is SGHKS, CDR2 YYEKEE, per germline (reference sequence). V was cut by 4 bases and J by 4 bases, with 5 bases left in between. In nucleotides, the CDR3 is TGTGCCAGCAGCGTCGGCACTGAAGCTTTCTTT. Protein product: CASSVGTEAFF.

This chain links TRBV20-1 with TRBJ1-6, with D perhaps matching TRBD1 (6 bases). The CDR3 loop spans 15 amino acids. Germline CDR1 reads DFQATT; CDR2 reads SNEGSKA (reference sequence). V was clipped by 0 bases and J by 7 bases, with 13 bases between them. This chain's CDR3 is CSARDWQGMNSPLHF. The DNA for the CDR3 is TGCAGTGCTAGAGATTGGCAGGGGATGAATTCACCCCTCCACTTT.

The rearrangement joins TRBV4-1 to TRBJ1-1; 7 nucleotides line up with TRBD1. After removal of 6 bases from V and 1 base from J, the junction contained 14 bases not matched to a gene. The CDR3 sequence is 17 residues long. Germline-derived CDR1 and CDR2 are MGHRA and YSYEKL. CDR3 nucleotides: TGCGCCAGCAGGCAGCCCCTCCGGACAGGAAAGAACACTGAAGCTTTCTTT. This gives the protein CASRQPLRTGKNTEAFF.

This clonotype appeared a few times. V is TRBV4-3 and J is TRBJ2-7, with 7 bases identical to TRBD1. The V segment lost 0 bases and the J segment 3 bases; nucleotides outside the gene matches: 5. This CDR3 spans 15 amino acids. Germline CDR1 LGHNA, CDR2 YSLEER. Here the CDR3 reads CASSQDPGQIYEQYF. The CDR3 DNA reads as TGCGCCAGCAGCCAAGACCCGGGACAGATCTACGAGCAGTACTTC.